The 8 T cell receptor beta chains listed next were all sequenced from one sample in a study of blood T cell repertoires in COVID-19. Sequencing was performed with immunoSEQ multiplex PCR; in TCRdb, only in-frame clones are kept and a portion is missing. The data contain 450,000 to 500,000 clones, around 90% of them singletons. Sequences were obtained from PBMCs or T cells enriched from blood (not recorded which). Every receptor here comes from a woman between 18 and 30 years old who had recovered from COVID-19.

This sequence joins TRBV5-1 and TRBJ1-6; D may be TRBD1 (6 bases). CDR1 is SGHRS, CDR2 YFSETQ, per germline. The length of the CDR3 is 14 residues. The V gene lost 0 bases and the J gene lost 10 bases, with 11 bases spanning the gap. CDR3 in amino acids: CASSLAQGRSPLHF. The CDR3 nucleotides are TGCGCCAGCAGCTTGGCACAGGGAAGGTCACCCCTCCACTTT.

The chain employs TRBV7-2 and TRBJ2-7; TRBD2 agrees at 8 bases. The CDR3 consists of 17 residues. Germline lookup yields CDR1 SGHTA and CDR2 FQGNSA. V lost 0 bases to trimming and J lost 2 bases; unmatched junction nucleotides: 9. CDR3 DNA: TGTGCCAGCAGCTTAGCCGTAGGACTAGCTGGGGCCTACGAGCAGTACTTC. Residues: CASSLAVGLAGAYEQYF.

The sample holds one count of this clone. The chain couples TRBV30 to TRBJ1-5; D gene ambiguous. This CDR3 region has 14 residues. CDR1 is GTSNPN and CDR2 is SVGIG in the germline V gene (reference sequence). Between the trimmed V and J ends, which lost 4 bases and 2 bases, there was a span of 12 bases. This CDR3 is CAWTRLGGNQPQHF. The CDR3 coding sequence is TGTGCCTGGACCAGGCTGGGTGGCAATCAGCCCCAGCATTTT.

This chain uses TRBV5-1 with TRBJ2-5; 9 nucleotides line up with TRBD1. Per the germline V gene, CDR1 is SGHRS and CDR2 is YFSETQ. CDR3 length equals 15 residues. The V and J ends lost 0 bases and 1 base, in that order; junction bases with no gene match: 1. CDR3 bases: TGCGCCAGCAGCTTGGAGACAGGGGGCCAAGAGACCCAGTACTTC. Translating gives CASSLETGGQETQYF.

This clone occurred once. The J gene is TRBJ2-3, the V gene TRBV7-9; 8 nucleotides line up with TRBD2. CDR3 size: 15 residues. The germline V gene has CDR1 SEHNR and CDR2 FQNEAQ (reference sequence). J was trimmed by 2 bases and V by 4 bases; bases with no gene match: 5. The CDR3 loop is CASSSSGGLTDTQYF. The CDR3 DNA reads TGTGCCAGCAGCTCAAGCGGGGGCCTCACAGATACGCAGTATTTT.

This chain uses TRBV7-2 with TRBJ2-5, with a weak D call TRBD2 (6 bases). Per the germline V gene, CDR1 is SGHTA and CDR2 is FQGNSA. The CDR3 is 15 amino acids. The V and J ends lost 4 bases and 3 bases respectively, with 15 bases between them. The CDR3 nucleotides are TGTGCCAGCAGCTCTTCTAGCGTGGGGGAAGAGACCCAGTACTTC. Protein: CASSSSSVGEETQYF.

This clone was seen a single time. The CDR3 DNA reads as TGTGCCAGCAGCCCCGTGGCGGGACGAACTGAAGCTTTCTTT. Translated, it gives CASSPVAGRTEAFF. The rearrangement joins TRBV9 to TRBJ1-1; D perhaps matches TRBD1 (5 bases). The CDR3 contains 14 residues. Germline V gene sequence: CDR1 SGDLS, CDR2 YYNGEE. V lost 4 bases, J lost 5 bases, and 15 bases lay in between.

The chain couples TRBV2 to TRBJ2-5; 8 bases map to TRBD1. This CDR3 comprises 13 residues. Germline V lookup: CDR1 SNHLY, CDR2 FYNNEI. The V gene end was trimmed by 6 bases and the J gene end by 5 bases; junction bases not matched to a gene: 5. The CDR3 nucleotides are TGTGCCAGCAGACGCGGACAGGGTGAGACCCAGTACTTC. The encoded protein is CASRRGQGETQYF.